Each of the 19 T cell receptor beta chains below was sequenced from the same sample in a study of beta chain features in type 1 diabetes (dated by TCRdb to 2017 to 2018). What the research found in general, with its limitations: In all four CD4+ subsets, TCRB CDR3 length was moderately but significantly shorter in type 1 diabetes patients.

The library was generated by the immunoSEQ multiplex PCR assay. The High Capacity cDNA Reverse Transcription Kit was used to reverse transcribe all of the isolated RNA, meaning that expressed TCRB transcripts were what got sequenced. This is the immuneACCESS table as TCRdb keeps it, with only in-frame sequences that have V and J called. A part of the clones is gone; compared with another copy, unresolved V genes explain less than half, and the rest is unexplained. Present in this sample are roughly 280,000 clones, 20% to 25% of which were seen just once. The ten biggest clones cover 0.012% of the sample. No antigen has been identified for these receptors. Sequenced: naive CD4+ T cells from blood. The sample's cell subset or site label, decoded: true naive CD4+ T cells. The receptor source for this set is a woman in her 30s with type 1 diabetes.

The chain uses TRBV7-9 and TRBJ1-5; perhaps TRBD1 as D (6 bases). Trimming stripped 3 bases from V and 4 bases from J, with 10 bases between. Germline CDR1 and CDR2: SEHNR and FQNEAQ (reference sequence). This CDR3 has 14 amino acids. The CDR3 nucleotides read TGTGCCAGCAGCTTGGGACAACCGAATCAGCCCCAGCATTTT. Translation gives CASSLGQPNQPQHF.

CDR3 sequence: CASQLEKRVSSYNEQFF. CDR3 DNA sequence: TGTGCCAGCCAACTCGAGAAGCGGGTGAGCTCCTACAATGAGCAGTTCTTC. The J gene is TRBJ2-1, the V gene TRBV5-4, with TRBD2 as a possible D gene (6 bases). The V end was cut by 7 bases, the J end by 0 bases, with 20 bases between. The CDR3 is 17 residues long. Germline-derived CDR1 and CDR2 are SGHNT and YYREEE (reference sequence).

This clone has only a few counts. Other nucleotide sequences in the sample specify the same CDR3. V gene TRBV30 combines with J gene TRBJ1-5; D remains unclear. The CDR3 consists of 13 residues. From germline, CDR1 is GTSNPN and CDR2 SVGIG (reference sequence). V gave up 0 bases and J gave up 2 bases, with 5 bases separating them. The CDR3 here is CAWSVQGNQPQHF. The CDR3 DNA sequence: TGTGCCTGGAGTGTACAAGGCAATCAGCCCCAGCATTTT.

This clone has more than one count but fewer than ten. The V gene is TRBV7-9, the J gene TRBJ2-1; TRBD2 matches at 7 bases. Germline V gives CDR1 SEHNR, CDR2 FQNEAQ (reference sequence). V trimming: 6 bases; J trimming: 2 bases; junction bases outside the gene matches: 7. The CDR3 is made up of 15 amino acids. For the CDR3, the DNA is TGTGCCAGCAGACCGGGGAGGGATCCCTACAATGAGCAGTTCTTC. This encodes CASRPGRDPYNEQFF.

Here the CDR3 DNA reads TGCGCCAGCAGCTTGCCGGGTTCTCATGGCTACACCTTC. It specifies CASSLPGSHGYTF. The V gene is TRBV5-1, the J gene TRBJ1-2; no clear D gene. The CDR3 is made up of 13 amino acids. Trimming pared 1 base from V and 6 bases from J, leaving 10 bases between. Germline loops: CDR1 SGHRS, CDR2 YFSETQ. Variable domain in full (rest from reference TRBV5-1 and TRBJ1-2): KAGVTQTPRYLIKTRGQQVTLSCSPISGHRSVSWYQQTPGQGLQFLFEYFSETQRNKGNFPGRFSGRQFSNSRSEMNVSTLELGDSALYLCASSLPGSHGYTFGSGTRLTVV.

This clone was seen only a few times. The V and J genes are TRBV2 and TRBJ1-2, with D unresolved. Germline CDR1 and CDR2: SNHLY and FYNNEI. CDR3 length: 13 residues. Trimming pared 7 bases from V and 6 bases from J, leaving 15 bases between. CDR3 protein: CASMDGKGNGYTF. In nucleotides, the CDR3 is TGTGCCAGCATGGACGGGAAAGGAAATGGCTACACCTTC.

The V and J genes are TRBV18 and TRBJ1-1; no clear D gene. The CDR3 runs 12 residues. Trimming left V 6 bases short and J 5 bases short, with 10 bases between. Germline V gene sequence: CDR1 KGHSH, CDR2 LQKENI. The CDR3 loop reads CASSEWVTEAFF. CDR3 bases: TGTGCCAGCTCGGAGTGGGTAACTGAAGCTTTCTTT.

This chain uses TRBV19 with TRBJ2-1; TRBD2 agrees at 14 bases. This CDR3 is built from 17 residues. Trimming removed 0 bases from V and 7 bases from J; junction bases left unmatched: 5. Germline V lookup: CDR1 LNHDA, CDR2 SQIVND (reference sequence). CDR3 coding DNA: TGTGCCAGTAGTATAGATACGGGACTAGCGGGAGTGAATGAGCAGTTCTTC. This gives the protein CASSIDTGLAGVNEQFF.

The V gene is TRBV30, the J gene TRBJ2-2; TRBD2 matches at 7 bases. The CDR3 spans 14 residues. Looked up from germline, CDR1 is GTSNPN and CDR2 is SVGIG (reference sequence). V shed 4 bases, J shed 6 bases, and the junction held 8 bases outside the gene matches. The CDR3 nucleotides are TGTGCCTGGACCGTTGGCGGGAGCGCCGGGGAGCTGTTTTTT. This gives the protein CAWTVGGSAGELFF. The entire variable domain, with the rest obtained from reference TRBV30 and TRBJ2-2, is as follows: SQTIHQWPATLVQPVGSPLSLECTVEGTSNPNLYWYRQAAGRGLQLLFYSVGIGQISSEVPQNLSASRPQDRQFILSSKKLLLSDSGFYLCAWTVGGSAGELFFGEGSRLTVL.

J is TRBJ2-1 and V is TRBV19, with D possibly TRBD2 on 7 matching bases. V lost 6 bases, J lost 8 bases, and 20 bases lay in between. Germline-derived CDR1 and CDR2 are LNHDA and SQIVND (reference sequence). The CDR3 has 15 amino acids. The CDR3 region is CASRSLANYRDEQFF. The CDR3 bases are TGTGCCAGTAGATCACTAGCGAACTACAGGGATGAGCAGTTCTTC.

This chain joins TRBV18 and TRBJ2-1, with D unclear. The CDR3 contains 13 residues. From germline, CDR1 is KGHSH and CDR2 LQKENI. The ends were cut back, 3 bases at V and 4 bases at J, with 7 bases in the middle. The CDR3 loop is CASSPSAYNEQFF. DNA for the CDR3: TGTGCCAGCTCACCGAGCGCGTACAATGAGCAGTTCTTC.

The chain employs TRBV7-9 and TRBJ1-2, with D possibly TRBD1 on 5 matching bases. V was trimmed by 5 bases and J by 7 bases, leaving 17 bases between them. The germline V gene encodes CDR1 SEHNR and CDR2 FQNEAQ (reference sequence). The CDR3 contains 14 residues. CDR3 nucleotide sequence: TGTGCCAGCAGCGTCCGGGACTCGACGGGTGGCTACACCTTC. Its translation is CASSVRDSTGGYTF.

The J gene is TRBJ2-3, the V gene TRBV7-2, with 14 bases lining up with TRBD2. The CDR3 contains 16 residues. Germline CDR1 reads SGHTA; CDR2 reads FQGNSA. V was clipped by 3 bases and J by 5 bases; unmatched bases: 4. CDR3 bases: TGTGCCAGCAGCTTGGGACTAGCGGGAGCTGTAGATACGCAGTATTTT. This encodes CASSLGLAGAVDTQYF.

Only a few counts were recorded for this clone. The chain recombines TRBV18 with TRBJ2-3; TRBD1 matches 10 bases. Germline V gives CDR1 KGHSH, CDR2 LQKENI. This CDR3 is 15 amino acids long. V dropped 2 bases and J dropped 2; count of bases not matched to a gene: 1. CDR3 loop: CASSPRQGATDTQYF. The CDR3 region has the DNA TGTGCCAGCTCACCAAGACAGGGGGCCACAGATACGCAGTATTTT.

There are a few counts of this clone. The V and J genes are TRBV5-1 and TRBJ1-1, with unresolved D. This CDR3 has 13 residues. Trimming left V 5 bases short and J 1 base short, with 9 bases between. CDR1 and CDR2 from the germline V gene are SGHRS and YFSETQ. CDR3 residues: CASREQSNTEAFF. DNA of the CDR3: TGCGCCAGCAGAGAACAGTCGAACACTGAAGCTTTCTTT.

This sequence joins TRBV7-9 and TRBJ2-1; 7 bases line up with TRBD1. After removal of 4 bases from V and 6 bases from J, the junction contained 6 bases not matched to a gene. Germline assignment: CDR1 SEHNR and CDR2 FQNEAQ (reference sequence). There are 14 residues in the CDR3. The CDR3 DNA follows: TGTGCCAGCAGCTCTCAGGGGGTCCGCAATGAGCAGTTCTTC. Its protein is CASSSQGVRNEQFF. Filled out from reference TRBV7-9 and TRBJ2-1, the complete variable domain reads DTGVSQNPRHKITKRGQNVTFRCDPISEHNRLYWYRQTLGQGPEFLTYFQNEAQLEKSRLLSDRFSAERPKGSFSTLEIQRTEQGDSAMYLCASSSQGVRNEQFFGPGTRLTVL.

Turning to this clone: One end of the junction varies from germline; a read error may be responsible. The rearrangement links TRBV4-2 to TRBJ2-2; 9 bases are shared with TRBD2. The CDR3 totals 17 residues. CDR1 is LGHNA and CDR2 is YNFKEQ in the germline V gene. CDR3 sequence: CASTQQAGGANTGELFF. The CDR3 DNA reads TGTGCCAGCACCCAACAGGCGGGAGGGGCGAACACCGGGGAGCTGTTTTTT.

This clone came up a few times. This rearrangement joins TRBV4-1 to TRBJ2-6, with a weak D call TRBD2 (6 bases). This CDR3 contains 15 residues. V was cut by 5 bases and J by 2 bases, with 10 bases left in between. Germline values: CDR1 MGHRA, CDR2 YSYEKL. CDR3: CASSNAGTGANVLTF. CDR3 nucleotides: TGCGCCAGCAGCAATGCGGGGACTGGGGCCAACGTCCTGACTTTC.

This clone was recorded a few times. J is TRBJ1-2 and V is TRBV5-1; D perhaps matches TRBD1 (5 bases). The CDR3 is 12 amino acids. V was pared by 6 bases and J by 6 bases, with 12 bases between. From germline, CDR1 is SGHRS and CDR2 YFSETQ. The CDR3 region has the DNA TGCGCCAGCACCCTGCGGGGGGATGGCTACACCTTC. This sequence encodes CASTLRGDGYTF.